This is a list of T cell receptor beta chains from one sample in a study of high-grade serous ovarian cancer treatment subgroups. Produced via immunoSEQ multiplex PCR; TCRdb's table is partial and in-frame only. The repertoire has 15,000 or so clones, roughly nine tenths of them found once; the top ten carry approximately 6.3%. Sample: tumor tissue. The receptors were gathered from a human donor with high-grade serous ovarian cancer. The CDR3 runs from the conserved cysteine through the conserved F or W. D genes are given only for firm matches. Clone size, where shown, is once, few, many, or a class for clones that have expanded.

NA | once | TRBJ1-1 | 11 | TRBV30 | TGTGCCTGGAGCGTGAACACTGGAGCTTTCTTT | CAWSVNTGAFF
TRBD2 | NA | TRBJ2-7 | 16 | TRBV28 | TGTGCCAGCAGTCCGACTAGCGGGGGGGGGAGTCGAGAGCAGTACTTC | CASSPTSGGGSREQYF
TRBD1 | NA | TRBJ2-7 | 14 | TRBV4-2 | TGTGCCAGCAGCCAAGGTCCGACAGGGGGGGAACAGTACTTC | CASSQGPTGGEQYF
NA | NA | TRBJ2-5 | 13 | TRBV15 | TGTGCCACCAGCCAGGAGGGTTGGCAGACCCAGTACTTC | CATSQEGWQTQYF
TRBD2 | NA | TRBJ2-1 | 19 | TRBV4-1 | TGCGCCAGCAGCCAAGGACTAGCGGGGGGAATAAGCTCCTACAATGAGCAGTTCTTC | CASSQGLAGGISSYNEQFF
NA | NA | TRBJ2-7 | 15 | TRBV7-2 | TGTGCCAGCAGCTTAACGGGGGGCCCTTCCTACGAGCAGTACTTC | CASSLTGGPSYEQYF
TRBD1 | NA | TRBJ2-2 | 15 | TRBV5-1 | TGCGCCAGCAGCTTGGCTTCAGGGGGCACCGGGGAGCTGTTTTTT | CASSLASGGTGELFF
NA | NA | TRBJ1-1 | 14 | TRBV5-1 | TGCGCCAGCAGCCCCCAAGACTCCGGGACTGGAGCTTTCTTT | CASSPQDSGTGAFF
NA | NA | TRBJ2-5 | 13 | TRBV5-1 | TGCGCCAGCAGCCAAACAGGGCTGGAGACCCAGTACTTC | CASSQTGLETQYF
NA | NA | TRBJ2-7 | 14 | TRBV2 | TGTGCCAGCAGTAGGGACCGTACGTTTTACGAGCAGTACTTC | CASSRDRTFYEQYF
NA | few | TRBJ2-3 | 14 | TRBV2 | TGTGCCAGCCGGCTTTCGCGGGGCACAGATACGCAGTATTTT | CASRLSRGTDTQYF
NA | NA | TRBJ2-7 | 14 | TRBV6-5 | TGTGCCAGCAGTTACGAACAGGGAGTATACGAGCAGTACTTC | CASSYEQGVYEQYF
TRBD1 | once | TRBJ2-7 | 14 | TRBV5-4 | TGTGCCAGCAGCTTGGCTGGACAGGGGCACGAGCAGTACTTC | CASSLAGQGHEQYF
NA | NA | TRBJ1-5 | 15 | TRBV6-5 | TGTGCCAGCAGTGCGGGGGTGACTAGCAATCAGCCCCAGCATTTT | CASSAGVTSNQPQHF
NA | NA | TRBJ2-1 | 15 | TRBV7-9 | TGTGCCAGCAGCTCCGGGACTTCCCCCTACAATGAGCAGTTCTTC | CASSSGTSPYNEQFF
TRBD1 | NA | TRBJ1-6 | 14 | TRBV5-1 | TGCGCCAGCAGCTTGCAGGGGGCAAATTCACCCCTCCACTTT | CASSLQGANSPLHF
NA | NA | TRBJ2-1 | 15 | TRBV7-9 | TGTGCCAGCAGCGTCAGGTCCTACACTAGTTTTGGGCAGTTCTTC | CASSVRSYTSFGQFF
NA | NA | TRBJ2-1 | 16 | TRBV11-2 | TGTGCCAGCAGCTTAGGGAGGGGGGCCTTCCCGAATGAGCAGTTCTTC | CASSLGRGAFPNEQFF
NA | NA | TRBJ1-5 | 14 | TRBV28 | TGTGCCAGCAGTTTAGAGTATAGCAATCAGCCCCAGCATTTT | CASSLEYSNQPQHF
NA | once | TRBJ1-5 | 12 | TRBV2 | TGTGCCAGCAAAGGGGACGGACAGCCCCAGCATTTT | CASKGDGQPQHF
TRBD1 | NA | TRBJ1-2 | 14 | TRBV10-3 | TGTGCCATCAGCCGGACAGGGATTAACTATGGCTACACCTTC | CAISRTGINYGYTF
TRBD2 | few | TRBJ2-7 | 15 | TRBV9 | TGTGCCAGCAGCCCCGACTCACTAGCGGGAAGCGAGCAGTACTTC | CASSPDSLAGSEQYF
NA | NA | TRBJ2-2 | 16 | TRBV11-2 | TGTGCCAGCAGCACCGGGACCTATAAAACCACCGGGGAGCTGTTTTTT | CASSTGTYKTTGELFF
TRBD2 | NA | TRBJ2-3 | 19 | TRBV27 | TGTGCCAGCAGTCCGCGGAGCTTCCTTGCGGGGGGGCCCCCAGATACGCAGTATTTT | CASSPRSFLAGGPPDTQYF
NA | NA | TRBJ2-5 | 15 | TRBV5-1 | TGCGCCAGCAGCTTGGCCCAGGCCCGGAAAGAGACCCAGTACTTC | CASSLAQARKETQYF
TRBD2 | NA | TRBJ2-4 | 14 | TRBV6-6 | TGTGCCAGCAGAGGGAGGGCTGAAGGAGACATTCAGTACTTC | CASRGRAEGDIQYF
NA | NA | TRBJ2-1 | 14 | TRBV4-1 | TGCGCCAGCAGCCATTTTTTAACGGGGGCCGAGCAGTTCTTC | CASSHFLTGAEQFF
NA | NA | TRBJ1-3 | 13 | TRBV7-7 | TGTGCTAGCAGCCTAGGGACAGGAAACACCATATATTTT | CASSLGTGNTIYF
NA | NA | TRBJ2-1 | 16 | TRBV7-7 | TGTGCTAGCAGCTTAGGTTTCTCTACTACGCGCGATGAGCAGTTCTTC | CASSLGFSTTRDEQFF
NA | NA | TRBJ2-1 | 14 | TRBV9 | TGTGCCAGCAGCGTAGCTACTAGCTTAGGCGAGCAGTTCTTC | CASSVATSLGEQFF
TRBD1 | NA | TRBJ1-1 | 14 | TRBV7-3 | TGTGCCAGCAGCCCCGGGACAGGGCTTAGAGAAGCTTTCTTT | CASSPGTGLREAFF
NA | NA | TRBJ1-1 | 17 | TRBV19 | TGTGCCAGTATTAACCCTATGGGGTTAGGGCGCTACACTGAAGCTTTCTTT | CASINPMGLGRYTEAFF
TRBD1 | NA | TRBJ1-2 | 12 | TRBV7-9 | TGTGCCAGCAGCCAGGGGACAGGGAGCTACACCTTC | CASSQGTGSYTF
NA | NA | TRBJ2-1 | 17 | TRBV7-2 | TGTGCCAGCAGCTTAGTAGTCAGGGGGGACCACTACAATGAGCAGTTCTTC | CASSLVVRGDHYNEQFF
NA | NA | TRBJ2-7 | 14 | TRBV6-6 | TGTGCCAGCAGCGGTTTGGTGGAAATCTACGAGCAGTACTTC | CASSGLVEIYEQYF
TRBD1 | NA | TRBJ2-3 | 14 | TRBV2 | TGTGCCAGCAGTGAGAGATCCAGGGGGGATACGCAGTATTTT | CASSERSRGDTQYF
NA | NA | TRBJ2-1 | 16 | TRBV5-4 | TGTGCCAGCAGCTTGGATCTGGGAGGATCCTACAATGAGCAGTTCTTC | CASSLDLGGSYNEQFF
NA | few | TRBJ1-1 | 11 | TRBV2 | TGTGCCAGCAGTCCACAGGGAGAAGCTTTCTTT | CASSPQGEAFF
NA | NA | TRBJ1-1 | 14 | TRBV28 | TGTGCCAGCAGGGAAGGGACAAAGAAAACTGAAGCTTTCTTT | CASREGTKKTEAFF
NA | NA | TRBJ1-6 | 14 | TRBV6-5 | TGTGCCAGCAGTTACGGGGGACCAAATTCACCCCTCCACTTT | CASSYGGPNSPLHF
NA | NA | TRBJ2-7 | 12 | TRBV13 | TGTGCCAGCAGCTTAGGTGCCTACGAGCAGTACTTC | CASSLGAYEQYF
NA | NA | TRBJ2-2 | 14 | TRBV7-9 | TGTGCCAGCAGCTTAGTAACAGGGATCGGGGAGCTGTTTTTT | CASSLVTGIGELFF
NA | once | TRBJ1-2 | 17 | TRBV11-2 | TGTGCCAGCAGCTTCTCTCCTCGGCCAGATCCCGTCTATGGCTACACCTTC | CASSFSPRPDPVYGYTF
NA | NA | TRBJ1-2 | 12 | TRBV7-9 | TGTGCCAGCAGCTTGTCGAACTATGGCTACACCTTC | CASSLSNYGYTF